The 8 T cell receptor beta chains below all came from one sample that was sequenced in a study of identical twins (dated by TCRdb to between 2015 and 2016). Library method: 5' RACE. Instrument used: Illumina HiSeq 2000. Clones were called with MiXCR by TCRdb after fastp trimmed the public reads at Q25, and only in-frame beta chains were retained. CDR3 protein sequences are deduplicated, and each keeps its most common genes and DNA. The sample yields about 900,000 distinct CDR3 sequences; around an eighth were counted once. The top ten clones comprise about 1.5% of the sample. This sample also belongs to another study, concerning yellow fever vaccine responses in identical twins.

Sequenced input: PBMCs. Receptors were obtained from a woman aged 18-35 years in good health.

This clonotype was counted a few times. V is TRBV24-1 and J is TRBJ2-1; TRBD2 aligns across 7 bases. This CDR3 has 15 residues. The ends lost 0 bases at V and 10 bases at J; junction bases unmatched: 8. From germline, CDR1 is KGHDR and CDR2 SFDVKD. In DNA, the CDR3 is TGTGCCACCAGTGATTTGGGCGGCGGGGGTGGAGAGCAGTTCTTC. Its protein product is CATSDLGGGGGEQFF.

This clonotype appeared a few times. The rearrangement links TRBV7-9 to TRBJ2-1, with TRBD2 identical over 7 bases. V was clipped by 10 bases and J by 9 bases; unmatched bases: 6. CDR3 size: 11 residues. Per germline, CDR1 SEHNR and CDR2 FQNEAQ (reference sequence). The CDR3: CAIPGGGEQFF. The CDR3 bases are TGTGCCATCCCGGGGGGTGGTGAGCAGTTCTTC.

This clonotype has more than one count but fewer than ten. The chain links TRBV28 to TRBJ2-5, with 9 bases aligning to TRBD2. Unmatched junction bases numbered 11, after V lost 7 bases and J lost 5 bases. Germline V CDR1 and CDR2: MDHEN, SYDVKM. This CDR3 has 15 residues. CDR3 protein: CASNHDSGSLETQYF. The CDR3 coding sequence is TGTGCCAGCAACCACGATAGCGGGAGTCTGGAGACCCAGTACTTC.

V gene TRBV2 combines with J gene TRBJ2-4, with TRBD2 matching over 9 bases. The V gene's germline CDR1 is SNHLY and CDR2 FYNNEI. This CDR3 comprises 17 residues. V was clipped by 5 bases and J by 0 bases; unmatched bases: 8. CDR3 nucleotide sequence: TGTGCCAGCAGTTGGTTAGCGGGAGACCTAGCCAAAAACATTCAGTACTTC. It codes for CASSWLAGDLAKNIQYF.

This chain links TRBV10-3 with TRBJ2-1; no reliable D call. CDR1 is ENHRY and CDR2 is SYGVKD in the germline V gene. This CDR3 is built from 12 residues. The V gene lost 2 bases and the J gene lost 13 bases, with 12 bases spanning the gap. CDR3 nucleotides: TGTGCCATCAGTGAGCCCCTAGTGGGTCAGTTCTTC. The encoded protein is CAISEPLVGQFF.

The chain recombines TRBV5-5 with TRBJ2-1, with D perhaps TRBD2 (5 bases). This CDR3 contains 15 residues. V lost 4 bases and J 7 bases, leaving 18 bases between the germline ends. The germline gives CDR1 SGHKS, CDR2 YYEKEE (reference sequence). The CDR3 reads CASSLEGVPRNEQFF. DNA for the CDR3: TGTGCCAGCAGCCTCGAGGGCGTCCCTAGGAATGAGCAGTTCTTC.

This clonotype was counted between two and nine times. The chain links TRBV18 to TRBJ2-3; 9 positions match TRBD2. Per germline, CDR1 KGHSH and CDR2 LQKENI. V was clipped by 2 bases and J by 0 bases; unmatched bases: 15. This CDR3 is built from 20 residues. CDR3 DNA sequence: TGTGCCAGCTCACCATTCAACGTGCGGGGGGGCGGTGATAGCACAGATACGCAGTATTTT. Translating it yields CASSPFNVRGGGDSTDTQYF.

This clonotype has just a few counts. DNA of the CDR3: TGTGCCAGCAGTTACTCTCCGGGGGCTGGTAGCACTGAAGCTTTCTTT. As protein: CASSYSPGAGSTEAFF. This chain connects TRBV6-5 to TRBJ1-1, with D possibly being TRBD1 (6 bases). Trimming took off 0 bases at V and 4 bases at J, with 15 bases between the two ends. Germline V gene sequence: CDR1 MNHEY, CDR2 SVGAGI. CDR3 size: 16 residues.